Given below is one TCR beta chain in context. Authors' processing steps: By means of reference gene primer amplification, nucleated cell counts were estimated. The repertoire was sequenced with immunoSEQ multiplex PCR; TCRdb's copy has only in-frame clones and lacks some. V, J and clone size are those of that table, while D and trimming were read from the DNA. Of approximately 160,000 clones in the sample, more than 75% were seen once. The source of the sample is a study of blood T cell repertoires in COVID-19. Germline CDR1 is SGHTA and CDR2 is FQGNSA. The CDR3 has 13 residues. V lost 5 bases to trimming and J lost 12 bases; unmatched junction nucleotides: 6.

Sequenced material: peripheral blood. This chain connects TRBV7-2 to TRBJ2-1, with TRBD2 matching 11 bases. The receptor comes from a man in his fifties or sixties with COVID-19, enrolled during active disease. The CDR3 nucleotides read TGTGCCAGCAGCCGGGAGACTAGCGGGGCGCAGTTCTTC. Translated: CASSRETSGAQFF.